The 19 T cell receptor beta chains listed next were all sequenced from one sample in a study of blood T cell repertoires in COVID-19. Assay: immunoSEQ multiplex PCR; the TCRdb copy retains only in-frame clones and omits some. The sample consists of some 89,000 clones, 81% of them appearing once. Sequencing was carried out using peripheral blood. Receptor source: a man in his sixties with acute or convalescent COVID-19.

The rearrangement joins TRBV29-1 to TRBJ1-1; D may be TRBD1 (6 bases). Germline lookup yields CDR1 SQVTM and CDR2 ANQGSEA. The V and J ends lost 3 bases and 9 bases respectively, with 17 bases between them. The CDR3 is made up of 13 amino acids. The CDR3 DNA follows: TGCAGCGTTGACGGGGGCGGGGGTCCCAAAGCTTTCTTT. It encodes CSVDGGGGPKAFF.

The V call is TRBV3-1 (or the pseudogene TRBV3-2), the J call TRBJ2-3, with D maybe TRBD2 (6 bases). Trimming left V 2 bases short and J 8 bases short, with 8 bases between. The CDR3 loop spans 12 amino acids. The germline gives CDR1 LGHDT, CDR2 YNNKEL (reference sequence). The CDR3 loop is CASSQLGGTQYF. The CDR3, as DNA: TGTGCCAGCAGCCAACTGGGGGGTACGCAGTATTTT.

The V gene is TRBV28, the J gene TRBJ2-5, with D tentatively TRBD2 (5 bases). This CDR3 contains 15 residues. From germline, CDR1 is MDHEN and CDR2 SYDVKM. V lost 6 bases, J lost 5 bases, and 19 bases lay in between. CDR3: CASRSLGVGAETQYF. For the CDR3, the DNA is TGTGCCAGCAGAAGCCTGGGTGTGGGAGCGGAGACCCAGTACTTC.

The V call is TRBV9, the J call TRBJ1-3; D remains unclear. Trimming stripped 0 bases from V and 0 bases from J, with 10 bases between. CDR3 size: 16 residues. Germline assignment: CDR1 SGDLS and CDR2 YYNGEE. The CDR3 reads CASSVEIDLSGNTIYF. Written as DNA, the CDR3 is TGTGCCAGCAGCGTAGAGATAGATCTCTCTGGAAACACCATATATTTT.

This chain connects TRBV6-5 to TRBJ1-5, with 7 nucleotides matching TRBD1. This CDR3 is 15 amino acids long. Per the germline V gene, CDR1 is MNHEY and CDR2 is SVGAGI. Losses at the gene ends were 7 bases for V and 3 bases for J; bases not matched to a gene: 9. The CDR3 DNA sequence: TGTGCCAGCATTCCGGACAGGACCTACAATCAGCCCCAGCATTTT. It translates to CASIPDRTYNQPQHF.

The J gene is TRBJ2-1, the V gene TRBV5-1, with 9 bases aligning to TRBD1. The CDR3 has 16 residues. The ends lost 4 bases at V and 1 base at J; junction bases unmatched: 6. Germline V gene lookup returns CDR1 SGHRS and CDR2 YFSETQ. For the CDR3, the DNA is TGCGCCAGCAGCCCTGGGACAGGGAATTCCTACAATGAGCAGTTCTTC. Amino acids: CASSPGTGNSYNEQFF.

The sample holds a few counts of this clone. This chain joins TRBV10-3 and TRBJ2-5, with a weak D call TRBD2 (5 bases). Germline V CDR1 and CDR2: ENHRY, SYGVKD. The CDR3 has 12 amino acids. Trimming took off 6 bases at V and 5 bases at J, with 10 bases between the two ends. This CDR3 is CAISGESETQYF. The CDR3 coding sequence is TGTGCCATCAGCGGGGAGTCTGAGACCCAGTACTTC.

The table lists this clone with a count of one. The V and J genes are TRBV3-1 (or the pseudogene TRBV3-2) and TRBJ1-1; 8 positions match TRBD1. The V and J ends lost 2 bases and 0 bases, in that order; junction bases with no gene match: 5. The germline V gene has CDR1 LGHDT and CDR2 YNNKEL (reference sequence). The CDR3 length is 16 residues. The CDR3 nucleotides read TGTGCCAGCAGCCAACGGCGACAGGGGTTGAACACTGAAGCTTTCTTT. This codes for CASSQRRQGLNTEAFF.

The chain recombines TRBV4-3 with TRBJ1-2, with D possibly TRBD1 on 5 matching bases. CDR3 size: 14 residues. Germline CDR1 and CDR2: LGHNA and YSLEER. Trimming took off 4 bases at V and 4 bases at J, with 13 bases between the two ends. Written as DNA, the CDR3 is TGCGCCAGCAGCCCCGCCAGGGATCGCTATGGCTACACCTTC. It codes for CASSPARDRYGYTF.

This chain connects TRBV19 to TRBJ1-5, with 8 bases that match TRBD1. V gave up 6 bases and J gave up 5 bases; unmatched junction bases: 6. The CDR3 covers 14 residues. Germline V gives CDR1 LNHDA, CDR2 SQIVND (reference sequence). CDR3 bases: TGTGCCAGTAGCCCGACAGGGGCCCATCAGCCCCAGCATTTT. It yields the protein CASSPTGAHQPQHF. Variable domain in full (rest from reference TRBV19 and TRBJ1-5): DGGITQSPKYLFRKEGQNVTLSCEQNLNHDAMYWYRQDPGQGLRLIYYSQIVNDFQKGDIAEGYSVSREKKESFPLTVTSAQKNPTAFYLCASSPTGAHQPQHFGDGTRLSIL.

V usage is TRBV5-5 and J usage is TRBJ2-3, with D possibly being TRBD2 (6 bases). Looked up from germline, CDR1 is SGHKS and CDR2 is YYEKEE (reference sequence). V shed 2 bases and J shed 2 bases, with 9 bases lying between them. The CDR3 length is 14 residues. The CDR3 protein is CASSLLAATDTQYF. CDR3 sequence (DNA): TGTGCCAGCAGCTTATTAGCGGCCACAGATACGCAGTATTTT.

V is TRBV7-2 and J is TRBJ1-6, with 9 bases identical to TRBD1. V was clipped by 5 bases and J by 4 bases; unmatched bases: 6. Germline V gene data show CDR1 as SGHTA and CDR2 as FQGNSA. The CDR3 contains 16 residues. CDR3 coding DNA: TGTGCCAGCAGCGCAGGACAGGGGACTTATAATTCACCCCTCCACTTT. Its translation is CASSAGQGTYNSPLHF.

The CDR3 bases are TGCGCCAGCAGCCAAGGAGATACCATCTCTGGAAACACCATATATTTT. This translates into CASSQGDTISGNTIYF. V and J are TRBV4-1 and TRBJ1-3; D unresolved. Germline values: CDR1 MGHRA, CDR2 YSYEKL. The CDR3 covers 16 residues. Trimming stripped 1 base from V and 0 bases from J, with 10 bases between.

J is TRBJ1-1 and V is TRBV6-5; D possibly corresponds to TRBD1 (6 bases). Germline CDR1 and CDR2: MNHEY and SVGAGI. The CDR3 is made up of 14 amino acids. The V gene lost 6 bases and the J gene lost 3 bases, with 14 bases spanning the gap. The CDR3, as DNA: TGTGCCAGCAGAGGGGGTACTAGGGACACTGAAGCTTTCTTT. This gives the protein CASRGGTRDTEAFF.

The V gene is TRBV11-3, the J gene TRBJ2-2, with TRBD1 matching 7 bases. This CDR3 region has 16 residues. Trimming took 1 base from V and 3 from J; bases not matched to a gene: 5. Germline CDR1 and CDR2: SGHNT and YENEEA. The CDR3 spells CASSLGRRGYTGELFF. The CDR3 DNA reads TGTGCCAGCAGCTTAGGGCGCAGGGGGTACACCGGGGAGCTGTTTTTT. Full variable domain (rest looked up from reference TRBV11-3 and TRBJ2-2): EAGVVQSPRYKIIEKKQPVAFWCNPISGHNTLYWYLQNLGQGPELLIRYENEEAVDDSQLPKDRFSAERLKGVDSTLKIQPAELGDSAVYLCASSLGRRGYTGELFFGEGSRLTVL.

V usage is TRBV25-1 and J usage is TRBJ2-7; 12 bases match TRBD2. Germline V gene sequence: CDR1 MGHDK, CDR2 SYGVNS. This CDR3 region has 16 residues. Trimming cost V 3 bases and J 3 bases; bases outside gene matches: 6. The CDR3: CASSEGLAGGNYEQYF. The CDR3 region has the DNA TGTGCCAGCAGTGAGGGGCTAGCGGGAGGGAACTACGAGCAGTACTTC.

V and J are TRBV7-2 and TRBJ1-1, with D perhaps TRBD1 (5 bases). CDR3 length equals 14 residues. Looked up from germline, CDR1 is SGHTA and CDR2 is FQGNSA. V dropped 2 bases and J dropped 0 bases, with 7 bases sitting between them. CDR3 loop: CASSLTGLNTEAFF. For the CDR3, the DNA is TGTGCCAGCAGCTTAACAGGTTTGAACACTGAAGCTTTCTTT.

The chain links TRBV7-9 to TRBJ1-2; tentative D call: TRBD1 (6 bases). Per germline, CDR1 SEHNR and CDR2 FQNEAQ (reference sequence). The CDR3 has 12 residues. The V end lost 5 bases, the J end lost 8 bases, and 12 bases lay between the germline ends. The CDR3 loop reads CASSPSGGGYTF. The CDR3 coding sequence is TGTGCCAGCAGCCCAAGCGGGGGCGGCTACACCTTC.

The V gene is TRBV28, the J gene TRBJ1-5; a weak D match, TRBD1 (5 bases). The CDR3 length is 16 residues. Germline-derived CDR1 and CDR2 are MDHEN and SYDVKM. V lost 2 bases to trimming and J lost 0 bases, with 11 bases between them. CDR3 nucleotides: TGTGCCAGCAGTTTACGACAGACTTATAGCAATCAGCCCCAGCATTTT. Amino acid sequence: CASSLRQTYSNQPQHF.